Below, 25 T cell receptor beta chains from the same sample are listed, as sequenced in a study of beta chain features in type 1 diabetes. What was sequenced were expressed TCRB transcripts, since all of the isolated RNA had been reverse transcribed. Assay used: immunoSEQ multiplex PCR; TCRdb lists only in-frame clones, some missing. The sample has some 900,000 clones; about a sixth are singletons. Input material: naive CD4+ T cells from blood. The receptors were sampled from a woman aged 18-30 years in good health.

The DNA for the CDR3 is TGTGCCAGCAGTTCTCCTGCTAGCGGGAGCCCCGGGGAGCTGTTTTTT. It codes for CASSSPASGSPGELFF. The chain is built from TRBV28 and TRBJ2-2, with TRBD2 matching over 10 bases. Germline lookup yields CDR1 MDHEN and CDR2 SYDVKM. CDR3 length: 16 residues. V lost 4 bases to trimming and J lost 6 bases; unmatched junction nucleotides: 8.

CDR3 DNA: TGTGCCAGCACCGGGACTAGCGGATACAATGAGCAGTTCTTC. Translating it yields CASTGTSGYNEQFF. The rearrangement joins TRBV6-5 to TRBJ2-1, with 11 bases identical to TRBD2. The V segment lost 7 bases and the J segment 4 bases; nucleotides outside the gene matches: 3. CDR1 and CDR2 from the germline V gene are MNHEY and SVGAGI. The CDR3 covers 14 residues.

This clone has more than one count but fewer than ten. The chain has TRBV6-5 and TRBJ2-3, with 8 bases fitting TRBD2. Looked up from germline, CDR1 is MNHEY and CDR2 is SVGAGI. The junction had 5 bases not matched to a gene; V was cut back by 6 bases and J by 0 bases. The CDR3 spans 15 residues. The CDR3 loop is CASSRGGLSTDTQYF. The CDR3 nucleotides read TGTGCCAGCAGCCGGGGGGGACTAAGCACAGATACGCAGTATTTT.

The chain recombines TRBV7-9 with TRBJ2-7; 7 bases match TRBD2. J lost 1 base, V lost 5 bases, and 11 bases had no gene match. The CDR3 spans 16 residues. Germline CDR1 SEHNR, CDR2 FQNEAQ (reference sequence). CDR3 nucleotides: TGTGCCAGCAGCCAAGGAGGGACTATGGTTTCCTACGAGCAGTACTTC. It specifies CASSQGGTMVSYEQYF. Based on the CDR3 plus reference TRBV7-9 and TRBJ2-7, the full variable domain is DTGVSQNPRHKITKRGQNVTFRCDPISEHNRLYWYRQTLGQGPEFLTYFQNEAQLEKSRLLSDRFSAERPKGSFSTLEIQRTEQGDSAMYLCASSQGGTMVSYEQYFGPGTRLTVT.

This clone was seen once. This chain joins TRBV7-2 and TRBJ2-5, with D uncertain. Germline V CDR1 and CDR2: SGHTA, FQGNSA. The CDR3 loop spans 18 amino acids. V dropped 3 bases and J dropped 4 bases, with 24 bases sitting between them. The CDR3 DNA reads TGTGCCAGCAGCTTCCAAAAACTCACGCGTTTCTGGGGAGAGACCCAGTACTTC. Translated: CASSFQKLTRFWGETQYF. The variable domain in full, with the rest retrieved from reference TRBV7-2 and TRBJ2-5, is GAGVSQSPSNKVTEKGKDVELRCDPISGHTALYWYRQSLGQGLEFLIYFQGNSAPDKSGLPSDRFSAERTGGSVSTLTIQRTQQEDSAVYLCASSFQKLTRFWGETQYFGPGTRLLVL.

The rearrangement uses TRBV5-1 and TRBJ2-1, with D perhaps matching TRBD1 (5 bases). CDR3 length equals 13 residues. Trimming removed 0 bases from V and 6 bases from J, with 7 bases in between. Germline CDR1 and CDR2: SGHRS and YFSETQ. CDR3 bases: TGCGCCAGCAGCTTGGACAGGACCAATGAGCAGTTCTTC. Translation: CASSLDRTNEQFF.

The chain links TRBV6-6 to TRBJ2-7, with 7 bases aligning to TRBD2. J was trimmed by 5 bases and V by 6 bases; bases with no gene match: 10. The V gene's germline CDR1 is MNHNY and CDR2 SVGAGI (reference sequence). The CDR3 is 14 residues long. Here the CDR3 DNA reads TGTGCCAGCAGGGAAGGACTAGGATCCCACGAGCAGTACTTC. Translating it yields CASREGLGSHEQYF.

This clone came up a few times. V and J are TRBV7-9 and TRBJ1-5, with D perhaps TRBD1 (5 bases). V was trimmed by 2 bases and J by 6 bases, leaving 11 bases between them. The CDR3 spans 14 residues. Germline lookup yields CDR1 SEHNR and CDR2 FQNEAQ (reference sequence). CDR3 protein: CASSLSHGGQPQHF. CDR3 sequence (DNA): TGTGCCAGCAGCTTATCACATGGGGGTCAGCCCCAGCATTTT.

The CDR3 DNA is TGTGCCAGCAGTCAAGGACGGGGGACAGGGGCAAACGAGCAGTACTTC. Translation: CASSQGRGTGANEQYF. The chain links TRBV6-1 to TRBJ2-7, with 10 bases matching TRBD1. The CDR3 sequence is 16 residues long. Germline values: CDR1 MNHNS, CDR2 SASEGT. V was pared by 5 bases and J by 5 bases, with 12 bases of the junction left unmatched.

There are a few counts of this clone. The V and J genes are TRBV19 and TRBJ2-4; a weak D match, TRBD2 (6 bases). Trimming removed 11 bases from V and 0 bases from J, with 17 bases in between. The germline CDR1 and CDR2 sequences are LNHDA and SQIVND (reference sequence). The CDR3 has 15 amino acids. DNA for the CDR3: TGTGCCGTCGGGAGTCCCAATCTAGCCAAAAACATTCAGTACTTC. Its protein product is CAVGSPNLAKNIQYF.

This clone came up a few times. V is TRBV19 and J is TRBJ2-3; no firm D call. The V gene lost 4 bases and the J gene lost 6 bases, with 11 bases spanning the gap. This CDR3 spans 13 amino acids. The germline CDR1 and CDR2 sequences are LNHDA and SQIVND (reference sequence). This CDR3 is CASSKSRPDTQYF. The CDR3 DNA reads TGTGCCAGTAGTAAGTCCCGACCGGATACGCAGTATTTT. Full variable domain (outside the CDR3, taken from reference TRBV19 and TRBJ2-3): DGGITQSPKYLFRKEGQNVTLSCEQNLNHDAMYWYRQDPGQGLRLIYYSQIVNDFQKGDIAEGYSVSREKKESFPLTVTSAQKNPTAFYLCASSKSRPDTQYFGPGTRLTVL.

The rearrangement links TRBV4-3 to TRBJ1-1, with 8 nucleotides matching TRBD1. V lost 1 base to trimming and J lost 1 base; unmatched junction nucleotides: 8. This CDR3 contains 17 residues. Per germline, CDR1 LGHNA and CDR2 YSLEER. The CDR3 DNA reads TGCGCCAGCAGCCAAGGTCCCGGGACAGGTTCGAACACTGAAGCTTTCTTT. It is translated as CASSQGPGTGSNTEAFF.

The CDR3 nucleotides are TGTGCCAGCAGCTCGCGGGGCAATCAGCCCCAGCATTTT. Its translation is CASSSRGNQPQHF. The J gene is TRBJ1-5, the V gene TRBV7-2; D is undetermined. The V gene lost 4 bases and the J gene lost 2 bases, with 6 bases spanning the gap. Germline-derived CDR1 and CDR2 are SGHTA and FQGNSA. CDR3 size: 13 residues.

V and J are TRBV7-9 and TRBJ1-5; D is undetermined. Germline V gene lookup returns CDR1 SEHNR and CDR2 FQNEAQ (reference sequence). Trimming shortened V by 2 bases and J by 0 bases, and 11 bases separated the two germline ends. The CDR3 length is 16 residues. The CDR3 loop reads CASSLSTKYSNQPQHF. Here the CDR3 DNA reads TGTGCCAGCAGCTTATCGACAAAGTATAGCAATCAGCCCCAGCATTTT. Using reference TRBV7-9 and TRBJ1-5 for the parts outside the CDR3, the full variable domain is DTGVSQNPRHKITKRGQNVTFRCDPISEHNRLYWYRQTLGQGPEFLTYFQNEAQLEKSRLLSDRFSAERPKGSFSTLEIQRTEQGDSAMYLCASSLSTKYSNQPQHFGDGTRLSIL.

This clone was counted between two and nine times. The chain uses TRBV7-9 and TRBJ2-5, with D tentatively TRBD1 (5 bases). V lost 7 bases, J lost 1 base, and 16 bases lay in between. The V gene's germline CDR1 is SEHNR and CDR2 FQNEAQ (reference sequence). This CDR3 has 15 residues. The CDR3 loop reads CASKKSWQGQETQYF. DNA of the CDR3: TGTGCCAGCAAAAAGAGTTGGCAGGGCCAAGAGACCCAGTACTTC.

This clone was observed a few times. The rearrangement links TRBV5-6 to TRBJ1-4; the D is unclear. CDR1 is SGHDT, CDR2 YYEEEE, per germline. The CDR3 extends over 14 amino acids. V lost 3 bases, J lost 4 bases, and 10 bases lay in between. The CDR3 region is CASSSVVVNEKLFF. The CDR3 DNA reads as TGTGCCAGCAGCTCCGTTGTAGTTAATGAAAAACTGTTTTTT.

This chain uses TRBV28 with TRBJ2-4, with 8 bases that match TRBD2. The germline CDR1 and CDR2 sequences are MDHEN and SYDVKM. The CDR3 runs 14 residues. The V gene end was trimmed by 6 bases and the J gene end by 7 bases; junction bases not matched to a gene: 8. CDR3 amino acids: CASRRGGVRNIQYF. Written as DNA, the CDR3 is TGTGCCAGCAGACGGGGGGGTGTTCGGAACATTCAGTACTTC.

This clone has a handful of counts. This chain uses TRBV6-5 with TRBJ1-5; 7 bases are a match to TRBD1. Trimming removed 6 bases from V and 7 bases from J; junction bases left unmatched: 6. Germline CDR1 reads MNHEY; CDR2 reads SVGAGI. This CDR3 has 13 residues. As DNA, the CDR3 is TGTGCCAGCAGACGGGACAGTGCCCAGCCCCAGCATTTT. As protein: CASRRDSAQPQHF.

The rearrangement joins TRBV25-1 to TRBJ2-1; D is possibly TRBD2 (6 bases). Deletions cut 2 bases from V and 4 bases from J, with 12 bases between. Germline assignment: CDR1 MGHDK and CDR2 SYGVNS. The CDR3 spans 15 residues. For the CDR3, the DNA is TGTGCCAGCAGTGAACCCGGGAGAGGATACAATGAGCAGTTCTTC. It encodes CASSEPGRGYNEQFF.

This clone has a handful of counts. This chain connects TRBV28 to TRBJ2-1, with 8 bases matching TRBD2. Germline CDR1 and CDR2: MDHEN and SYDVKM. The CDR3 loop spans 16 amino acids. Trimming removed 3 bases from V and 5 bases from J; junction bases left unmatched: 9. CDR3 sequence reads: CASSFPVGTRHNEQFF. CDR3 nucleotides: TGTGCCAGCAGTTTCCCCGTCGGGACTAGACACAATGAGCAGTTCTTC.

The J gene is TRBJ1-2, the V gene TRBV19; 8 bases are a match to TRBD1. This CDR3 has 12 residues. V trimming: 8 bases; J trimming: 4 bases; junction bases outside the gene matches: 3. Germline V gene lookup returns CDR1 LNHDA and CDR2 SQIVND (reference sequence). This CDR3 is CASSRGPYGYTF. The CDR3 DNA reads as TGTGCCAGTTCCAGGGGGCCCTATGGCTACACCTTC.

The rearrangement uses TRBV7-9 and TRBJ2-3; 10 nucleotides line up with TRBD2. Germline V gives CDR1 SEHNR, CDR2 FQNEAQ (reference sequence). The CDR3 covers 16 residues. V lost 1 base and J lost 4; bases outside the gene matches: 5. In DNA, the CDR3 is TGTGCCAGCAGCTTAGGTAGCGGGAGGACCTCAGATACGCAGTATTTT. This translates into CASSLGSGRTSDTQYF.

This clone has a handful of counts. The chain is built from TRBV7-2 and TRBJ2-1, with D perhaps matching TRBD2 (5 bases). The V end lost 6 bases, the J end lost 12 bases, and 21 bases lay between the germline ends. This CDR3 contains 14 residues. Germline V gene sequence: CDR1 SGHTA, CDR2 FQGNSA. CDR3 nucleotides: TGTGCCAGCAGACTCTCTGGAGCGGCAAACACGCAGTTCTTC. It codes for CASRLSGAANTQFF.

This clone is a singleton in its sample. The chain links TRBV5-1 to TRBJ1-2, with 8 bases that match TRBD1. Germline assignment: CDR1 SGHRS and CDR2 YFSETQ. This CDR3 is built from 13 residues. After removal of 3 bases from V and 8 bases from J, the junction contained 6 bases not matched to a gene. This chain's CDR3 is CASSSDRERGYTF. As DNA, the CDR3 is TGCGCCAGCAGCTCGGACAGGGAAAGGGGCTACACCTTC.

This clone was recorded a few times. This chain uses TRBV7-2 with TRBJ2-1, with 10 bases lining up with TRBD2. Trimming took 2 bases from V and 9 from J; bases not matched to a gene: 7. This CDR3 region has 15 residues. Per the germline V gene, CDR1 is SGHTA and CDR2 is FQGNSA. This CDR3 is CASSLRSSGGGEQFF. CDR3 sequence (DNA): TGTGCCAGCAGCTTAAGGTCTAGCGGGGGCGGTGAGCAGTTCTTC.